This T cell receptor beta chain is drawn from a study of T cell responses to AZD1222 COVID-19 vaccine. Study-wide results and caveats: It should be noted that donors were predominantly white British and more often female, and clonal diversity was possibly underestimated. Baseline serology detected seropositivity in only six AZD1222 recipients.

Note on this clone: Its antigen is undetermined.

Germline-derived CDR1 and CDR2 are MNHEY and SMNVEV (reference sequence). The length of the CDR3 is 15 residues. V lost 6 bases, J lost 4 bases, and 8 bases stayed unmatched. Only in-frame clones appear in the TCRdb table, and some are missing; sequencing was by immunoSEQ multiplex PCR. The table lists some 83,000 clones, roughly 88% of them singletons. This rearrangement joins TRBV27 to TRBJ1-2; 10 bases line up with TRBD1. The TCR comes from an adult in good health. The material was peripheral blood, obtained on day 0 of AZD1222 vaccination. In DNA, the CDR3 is TGTGCCAGCAGACAACGACAGGGGGCGGGCTATGGCTACACCTTC. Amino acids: CASRQRQGAGYGYTF.